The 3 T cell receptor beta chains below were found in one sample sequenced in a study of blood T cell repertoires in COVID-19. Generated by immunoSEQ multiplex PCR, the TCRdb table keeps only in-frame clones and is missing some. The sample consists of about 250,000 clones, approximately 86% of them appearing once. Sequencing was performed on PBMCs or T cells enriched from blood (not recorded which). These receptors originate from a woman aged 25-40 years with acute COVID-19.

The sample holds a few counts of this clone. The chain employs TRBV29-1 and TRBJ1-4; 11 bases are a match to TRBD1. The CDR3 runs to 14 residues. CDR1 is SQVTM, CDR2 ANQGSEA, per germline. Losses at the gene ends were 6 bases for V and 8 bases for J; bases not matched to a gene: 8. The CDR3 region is CSVDAGTGGEKLFF. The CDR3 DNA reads TGCAGCGTAGACGCCGGGACAGGGGGGGAAAAACTGTTTTTT.

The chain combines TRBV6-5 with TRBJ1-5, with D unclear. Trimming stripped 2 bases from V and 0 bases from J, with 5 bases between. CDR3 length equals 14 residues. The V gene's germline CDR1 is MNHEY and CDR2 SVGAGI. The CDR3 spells CASSYQYSNQPQHF. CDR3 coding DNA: TGTGCCAGCAGTTACCAGTATAGCAATCAGCCCCAGCATTTT.

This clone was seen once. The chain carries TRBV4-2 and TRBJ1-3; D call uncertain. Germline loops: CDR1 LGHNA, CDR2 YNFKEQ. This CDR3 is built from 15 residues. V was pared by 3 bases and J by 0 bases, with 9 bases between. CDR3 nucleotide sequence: TGTGCCAGCAGCCATAGCGGCGACTCTGGAAACACCATATATTTT. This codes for CASSHSGDSGNTIYF.